The TCR beta chain described here comes from a study of glioma-infiltrating T cells. TCR alpha and beta CDR3 regions were amplified from RNA using iRepertoire nested multiplex PCR. One-step reverse transcription and amplification started from about 100-400 ng of tissue mRNA or PBMC total RNA. TCRdb re-analysed the multiplex PCR reads in MiXCR, keeping a single row per CDR3 protein. The top ten hold 44% of the sample, which has around 100,000 distinct CDR3 sequences, around 29% seen once. This clonotype was picked up many times. V dropped 6 bases and J dropped 5 bases, with 18 bases sitting between them. The germline CDR1 and CDR2 sequences are DFQATT and SNEGSKA (reference sequence). CDR3 length: 14 amino acids.

Sequencing was done on a sample of glioma tissue, nonneoplastic brain tissue, or PBMCs (not recorded which). The V call is TRBV20-1, the J call TRBJ2-3, with D possibly matching TRBD2 (7 bases). This receptor was identified in a human donor with low-grade glioma or glioblastoma, undergoing nonglioma brain surgery, or in good health (not recorded which). As DNA, the CDR3 is TGCAGTGCAGGAATGGGGGGGCGTAGAGATACGCAGTATTTT. Amino acids: CSAGMGGRRDTQYF.